One and the same sample provided the 16 T cell receptor beta chains below, sequenced in a study of blood T cells in healthy people across ages. Primed by a sample-barcoded 5' primer and a J-beta primer mix, a second PCR proceeded for about 6 to 12 cycles. TCRdb reanalysed the 5' RACE reads using MiXCR and keeps one entry per CDR3 protein. The sample lists roughly 1.7 million distinct CDR3 sequences; roughly 32% were seen once. The source material was blood. The receptors originated from a woman in her 30s in good health.

The V and J genes are TRBV27 and TRBJ1-2, with D possibly matching TRBD1 (5 bases). Looked up from germline, CDR1 is MNHEY and CDR2 is SMNVEV (reference sequence). There are 13 residues in the CDR3. V lost 6 bases and J 4 bases, leaving 12 bases between the germline ends. The DNA of the CDR3 is TGTGCCAGCAGCCCTCGGGACGTCTATGGCTACACCTTC. It encodes CASSPRDVYGYTF.

Concerning this clonotype: Mismatch with germline at one junction end may stem from a read error. J is TRBJ2-3 and V is TRBV4-2; TRBD2 agrees at 13 bases. CDR1 and CDR2 (germline): LGHNA, YNFKEQ. The CDR3 is made up of 17 amino acids. CDR3 DNA: TGTGCCAGCTGCCAGGAACTAGCGGGGGGGACCACAGATACGCAGTATTTT. Amino acid sequence: CASCQELAGGTTDTQYF.

There are many counts of this clonotype. The chain employs TRBV20-1 and TRBJ2-7; D is perhaps TRBD2 (5 bases). Germline V gene sequence: CDR1 DFQATT, CDR2 SNEGSKA (reference sequence). V shed 1 base and J shed 6 bases, with 7 bases lying between them. The CDR3 extends over 11 amino acids. CDR3 amino acids: CSARVGGEQYF. DNA for the CDR3: TGCAGTGCTAGAGTAGGAGGCGAGCAGTACTTC.

This chain uses TRBV12-3 or TRBV12-4 with TRBJ1-1, with 8 bases fitting TRBD1. CDR3 size: 14 residues. Losses at the gene ends were 6 bases for V and 6 bases for J; bases not matched to a gene: 9. The CDR3 is CASSQGQDYAEAFF. The CDR3 DNA reads as TGTGCCAGCAGCCAGGGACAGGATTACGCTGAAGCTTTCTTT.

This clonotype has more than one count but fewer than ten. The rearrangement joins TRBV20-1 to TRBJ2-1; maybe TRBD2 (5 bases). CDR1 and CDR2 (germline): DFQATT, SNEGSKA (reference sequence). With 5 bases removed from V and 4 bases from J, the gap between germline ends came to 24 bases. The CDR3 spans 17 residues. In DNA form, the CDR3 reads TGCAGTGCTCCACTAGTCTTAGGTAGTATGTTATACAATGAGCAGTTCTTC. This codes for CSAPLVLGSMLYNEQFF.

The chain is built from TRBV7-3 and TRBJ2-1; 8 bases agree with TRBD2. This CDR3 spans 16 amino acids. Trimming took 3 bases from V and 7 from J; bases not matched to a gene: 11. Germline V gene data show CDR1 as SGHTA and CDR2 as FQGTGA. CDR3 nucleotides: TGTGCCAGCAGCTTTATAGACAGCGGGGGATTTAATGAGCAGTTCTTC. It yields the protein CASSFIDSGGFNEQFF. Drawing the rest from reference TRBV7-3 and TRBJ2-1, the complete variable domain is GAGVSQTPSNKVTEKGKYVELRCDPISGHTALYWYRQSLGQGPEFLIYFQGTGAADDSGLPNDRFFAVRPEGSVSTLKIQRTERGDSAVYLCASSFIDSGGFNEQFFGPGTRLTVL.

The V gene is TRBV7-9, the J gene TRBJ2-7; 7 nucleotides agree with TRBD2. Germline V lookup: CDR1 SEHNR, CDR2 FQNEAQ (reference sequence). The trim removed 5 bases at V and 5 bases at J, leaving 15 bases unmatched. This CDR3 contains 16 residues. The CDR3 reads CASSPRWAGVGNEQYF. CDR3 DNA sequence: TGTGCCAGCAGCCCCAGGTGGGCGGGAGTAGGTAACGAGCAGTACTTC.

The chain carries TRBV18 and TRBJ2-7, with 9 bases lining up with TRBD1. V was pared by 0 bases and J by 3 bases, with 6 bases of the junction left unmatched. The CDR3 loop spans 16 amino acids. Germline V gene sequence: CDR1 KGHSH, CDR2 LQKENI. CDR3 protein: CASSPPGGTGIYEQYF. The DNA of the CDR3 is TGTGCCAGCTCACCACCGGGGGGGACAGGGATCTACGAGCAGTACTTC.

The rearrangement joins TRBV30 to TRBJ1-2, with a weak D call TRBD1 (5 bases). Germline CDR1 reads GTSNPN; CDR2 reads SVGIG (reference sequence). V lost 1 base and J 5 bases, leaving 17 bases between the germline ends. The CDR3 extends over 15 amino acids. CDR3 in amino acids: CAWSGSGTSVYGYTF. The CDR3 DNA is TGTGCCTGGAGTGGCTCCGGGACGTCAGTTTATGGCTACACCTTC.

V is TRBV6-2 or TRBV6-3 and J is TRBJ1-2; D possibly corresponds to TRBD1 (5 bases). The CDR3 consists of 14 residues. The ends were cut back, 6 bases at V and 8 bases at J, with 19 bases in the middle. The germline gives CDR1 MNHEY, CDR2 SVGEGT. CDR3 amino acids: CASRYESQGVGYTF. The CDR3 DNA sequence: TGTGCCAGCAGGTACGAATCCCAGGGAGTCGGCTACACCTTC.

This clonotype was picked up many times. The gene calls are TRBV7-2 and TRBJ2-3; TRBD2 matches 10 bases. The germline V gene encodes CDR1 SGHTA and CDR2 FQGNSA. Trimming cost V 5 bases and J 4 bases; bases outside gene matches: 15. The CDR3 is made up of 18 amino acids. CDR3 region: CASSPLAGVVYVADTQYF. CDR3 coding DNA: TGTGCCAGCAGCCCCCTAGCGGGAGTCGTTTACGTGGCAGATACGCAGTATTTT.

The V and J genes are TRBV2 and TRBJ2-7; the match to TRBD2 covers 9 bases. This CDR3 is 15 amino acids long. The germline CDR1 and CDR2 sequences are SNHLY and FYNNEI. With V trimmed by 8 bases and J by 1 base, 9 bases remained unmatched. The DNA for the CDR3 is TGTGCCAGCCTGGGGGGACTAGCTAAATCCTACGAGCAGTACTTC. Residues: CASLGGLAKSYEQYF.

This rearrangement joins TRBV7-8 to TRBJ1-2, with D possibly TRBD1 on 6 matching bases. Trimming cost V 6 bases and J 2 bases, with 13 bases left between them. The CDR3 totals 14 residues. Germline assignment: CDR1 SGHVS and CDR2 FQNEAQ. The CDR3, as DNA: TGTGCCAGCAGTATGGGGCAGGGGAACTATGGCTACACCTTC. It codes for CASSMGQGNYGYTF.

A few counts support this clonotype. This chain connects TRBV14 to TRBJ2-3; D possibly corresponds to TRBD2 (6 bases). The CDR3 consists of 10 residues. Trimming left V 8 bases short and J 14 bases short, with 14 bases between. Germline loops: CDR1 SGHDN, CDR2 FVKESK. CDR3: CASPRDFSYF. Here the CDR3 DNA reads TGTGCCAGCCCTCGGGACTTCTCGTATTTT.

This clonotype occurred a few times. A read error may be the cause here, since a much bigger clone is one base away. The chain carries TRBV27 and TRBJ2-5; 9 nucleotides agree with TRBD2. There are 14 residues in the CDR3. CDR1 MNHEY and CDR2 SMNVEV come from the germline V gene (reference sequence). V lost 3 bases to trimming and J lost 11 bases; unmatched junction nucleotides: 10. CDR3 protein: CASSLRRGGNEQYF. For the CDR3, the DNA is TGTGCCAGCAGTTTGCGGCGGGGGGGCAATGAGCAGTACTTC.

In regard to this clonotype: An end of the junction differs from the germline gene, which may be a read error. The chain links TRBV6-2 or TRBV6-3 to TRBJ2-1, with 12 bases lining up with TRBD2. Germline V gives CDR1 MNHEY, CDR2 SVGEGT. The CDR3 consists of 16 residues. This chain's CDR3 is CASSQASGGAYNGQFF. In DNA, the CDR3 is TGTGCCAGCAGTCAAGCTAGCGGGGGGGCCTACAATGGGCAGTTCTTC.